Following are 22 T cell receptor beta chains from one sample sequenced in a study of T cells after yellow fever vaccination. Via MiXCR, TCRdb re-called the 5' RACE reads, giving one row per CDR3 protein. Of about 510,000 distinct CDR3 sequences in the sample, around a fifth were seen once. Sequencing used PBMCs, obtained about 20 days after the first yellow fever vaccination. The source is a man between 18 and 29 years old who received the YFV17D yellow fever vaccine.

This clonotype was seen repeatedly, ten times or more. The V gene is TRBV3-1, the J gene TRBJ2-2, with 7 bases identical to TRBD1. V trimming: 6 bases; J trimming: 1 base; junction bases outside the gene matches: 2. From germline, CDR1 is LGHDT and CDR2 YNNKEL (reference sequence). This CDR3 comprises 14 residues. This CDR3 reads CASSRQGNTGELFF. In DNA form, the CDR3 reads TGTGCCAGCAGTCGACAGGGGAACACCGGGGAGCTGTTTTTT.

This rearrangement joins TRBV5-1 to TRBJ2-7; the match to TRBD1 covers 8 bases. The germline V gene encodes CDR1 SGHRS and CDR2 YFSETQ. This CDR3 comprises 13 residues. Trimming cost V 4 bases and J 3 bases; bases outside gene matches: 3. CDR3 residues: CASSPDRVYEQYF. Written as DNA, the CDR3 is TGCGCCAGCAGCCCGGACAGGGTCTACGAGCAGTACTTC. The entire variable domain, with the rest obtained from reference TRBV5-1 and TRBJ2-7, is as follows: KAGVTQTPRYLIKTRGQQVTLSCSPISGHRSVSWYQQTPGQGLQFLFEYFSETQRNKGNFPGRFSGRQFSNSRSEMNVSTLELGDSALYLCASSPDRVYEQYFGPGTRLTVT.

There are a few counts of this clonotype. This chain joins TRBV7-9 and TRBJ2-5; the match to TRBD2 covers 8 bases. The CDR3 spans 15 residues. Germline assignment: CDR1 SEHNR and CDR2 FQNEAQ (reference sequence). Trimming cost V 5 bases and J 4 bases; bases outside gene matches: 9. CDR3 coding DNA: TGTGCCAGCAGCCCCCCCAGCGGGGGAGGAGAGACCCAGTACTTC. As protein: CASSPPSGGGETQYF.

This clonotype was counted a few times. The DNA of the CDR3 is TGCAGCGCGCAAGACAGACACTATGGCTACACCTTC. Encoded protein: CSAQDRHYGYTF. The chain combines TRBV29-1 with TRBJ1-2; a weak D match, TRBD1 (5 bases). Germline V CDR1 and CDR2: SQVTM, ANQGSEA. The CDR3 is made up of 12 amino acids. The ends were cut back, 7 bases at V and 3 bases at J, with 12 bases in the middle.

This clonotype was recorded a few times. The chain recombines TRBV4-1 with TRBJ2-7, with D perhaps TRBD2 (7 bases). The germline V gene has CDR1 MGHRA and CDR2 YSYEKL. Trimming left V 4 bases short and J 5 bases short, with 18 bases between. This CDR3 comprises 15 residues. This chain's CDR3 is CASSPAGYREHEQYV. CDR3 sequence (DNA): TGCGCCAGCAGCCCAGCGGGGTACAGGGAGCACGAGCAGTACGTC.

The J gene is TRBJ2-5, the V gene TRBV5-1; TRBD1 matches 7 bases. CDR3 size: 15 residues. Per germline, CDR1 SGHRS and CDR2 YFSETQ. With V trimmed by 0 bases and J by 0 bases, 2 bases remained unmatched. The CDR3 sequence is CASSLVGTDQETQYF. CDR3 bases: TGCGCCAGCAGCTTGGTGGGGACAGACCAAGAGACCCAGTACTTC.

This chain links TRBV7-9 with TRBJ1-6; weak D call: TRBD1 (5 bases). Trimming shortened V by 5 bases and J by 7 bases, and 21 bases separated the two germline ends. Germline loops: CDR1 SEHNR, CDR2 FQNEAQ (reference sequence). There are 17 residues in the CDR3. This chain's CDR3 is CASSPAGRIGRNSPLHF. Written as DNA, the CDR3 is TGTGCCAGCAGCCCAGCGGGACGTATCGGTAGGAATTCACCCCTCCACTTT.

The V call is TRBV27, the J call TRBJ2-7; D not certain. The CDR3 spans 14 residues. Trimming shortened V by 6 bases and J by 0 bases, and 12 bases separated the two germline ends. Per the germline V gene, CDR1 is MNHEY and CDR2 is SMNVEV (reference sequence). The CDR3 region is CASRGNYNSYEQYV. For the CDR3, the DNA is TGTGCCAGCAGGGGGAATTATAACTCCTACGAGCAGTACGTC.

This chain connects TRBV7-2 to TRBJ2-7, with 8 bases lining up with TRBD2. The CDR3 is made up of 16 amino acids. Trimming removed 4 bases from V and 4 bases from J; junction bases left unmatched: 12. Germline CDR1 is SGHTA and CDR2 is FQGNSA. In nucleotides, the CDR3 is TGTGCCAGCAGCTCGGAGTGGCAGGGCGGGGGGTACGAGCAGTACTTC. Encoded protein: CASSSEWQGGGYEQYF.

V is TRBV28 and J is TRBJ2-3; 10 positions agree with TRBD2. In germline, CDR1 is MDHEN, CDR2 SYDVKM. J lost 5 bases, V lost 4 bases, and 12 bases had no gene match. The CDR3 runs 17 residues. The CDR3 reads CASSSRAASGGRDTQYF. CDR3 nucleotide sequence: TGTGCCAGCAGTTCCCGTGCGGCTAGCGGGGGACGAGATACGCAGTATTTT.

The V and J genes are TRBV5-8 and TRBJ2-7; 11 bases map to TRBD1. Germline loops: CDR1 SGHTS, CDR2 YDEGEE. CDR3 length: 16 amino acids. Trimming cost V 3 bases and J 5 bases; bases outside gene matches: 10. CDR3 in amino acids: CASSWMARDRGNEQYV. DNA of the CDR3: TGTGCCAGCAGCTGGATGGCGAGGGACAGGGGGAACGAGCAGTACGTC.

The genes are TRBV6-1 and TRBJ2-2; D is uncertain. V was pared by 8 bases and J by 3 bases, with 10 bases between. This CDR3 region has 13 residues. Germline CDR1 and CDR2: MNHNS and SASEGT. CDR3 DNA: TGTGCCAGCGGCTTTATAGACACCGGGGAGCTGTTTTTT. The encoded protein is CASGFIDTGELFF.

This rearrangement joins TRBV10-3 to TRBJ2-2; TRBD1 matches 11 bases. Germline trimming cut 10 bases from V and 6 bases from J; bases unmatched to any gene: 4. The germline gives CDR1 ENHRY, CDR2 SYGVKD. The CDR3 has 13 residues. The DNA of the CDR3 is TGTGCCAGTGGACAGGGGGCCGCCGGGGAGCTGTTTTTT. It encodes CASGQGAAGELFF.

Comment on this clonotype: The junction shows a germline mismatch at one end, possibly a read error. The chain joins TRBV7-3 to TRBJ2-7; D unclear. Germline loops: CDR1 SGHTA, CDR2 FQGTGA. The CDR3 is made up of 13 amino acids. The CDR3 coding sequence is TGTGGCAGCAGCTCCAACACGGACGGGCAGCAGTACTTC. Translated: CGSSSNTDGQQYF.

The chain has TRBV7-3 and TRBJ2-3; TRBD1 might be the D (5 bases). Deletions cut 4 bases from V and 2 bases from J, with 19 bases between. The CDR3 has 17 residues. CDR1 is SGHTA and CDR2 is FQGTGA in the germline V gene. In DNA, the CDR3 is TGTGCCAGCAGCTCTACTCGCGGCAGGGCGACCACAGATACGCAGTATTTT. Translating gives CASSSTRGRATTDTQYF.

This clonotype was counted a few times. CDR3: CASSLSWTTASNTQYF. The CDR3 DNA reads TGTGCCAGCAGCTTGTCTTGGACTACGGCATCAAATACGCAGTATTTT. J is TRBJ2-3 and V is TRBV7-2, with TRBD2 as a possible D gene (6 bases). Germline loops: CDR1 SGHTA, CDR2 FQGNSA. V gave up 3 bases and J gave up 7 bases, with 20 bases separating them. The CDR3 has 16 residues.

This chain uses TRBV12-3 or TRBV12-4 with TRBJ1-2; tentatively, D is TRBD1 (6 bases). V was clipped by 8 bases and J by 0 bases, with 13 bases between them. This CDR3 region has 14 residues. CDR3 DNA sequence: TGTGCCAGCGGTAACAGGGAAGCTAACTATGGCTACACCTTC. Amino acids: CASGNREANYGYTF.

The sample holds a few counts of this clonotype. The germline gene is not matched at one end of the junction; a read error may be the cause. This chain connects TRBV6-6 to TRBJ2-1; possibly TRBD1 or TRBD2 for D (5 bases each). Germline V gene data show CDR1 as MNHNY and CDR2 as SVGAGI (reference sequence). This CDR3 is 13 amino acids long. CDR3 sequence: CASTMDGAKRGTF. For the CDR3, the DNA is TGTGCCAGCACCATGGACGGGGCCAAACGGGGTACCTTC.

This clonotype came up a few times. The V call is TRBV6-1, the J call TRBJ2-7; 7 nucleotides line up with TRBD2. This CDR3 has 15 amino acids. Germline CDR1 reads MNHNS; CDR2 reads SASEGT. The V segment lost 8 bases and the J segment 0 bases; nucleotides outside the gene matches: 10. Here the CDR3 DNA reads TGTGCCAGCCGCCGCCTAGCGGATAGCTCCTACGAGCAGTACTTC. Translation: CASRRLADSSYEQYF.

There are a few counts of this clonotype. This chain joins TRBV9 and TRBJ1-3, with a tentative D call TRBD1 (5 bases). Trimming cost V 4 bases and J 0 bases, with 14 bases left between them. Germline V lookup: CDR1 SGDLS, CDR2 YYNGEE. The CDR3 spans 16 residues. CDR3 coding DNA: TGTGCCAGCAGCCCCATCGACAGCTTCTCTGGAAACACCATATATTTT. It yields the protein CASSPIDSFSGNTIYF.

The chain links TRBV5-6 to TRBJ2-7; no clear D gene. This CDR3 contains 11 residues. Germline V gene sequence: CDR1 SGHDT, CDR2 YYEEEE. With 3 bases removed from V and 6 bases from J, the gap between germline ends came to 7 bases. CDR3 protein: CASSWLSEQYV. The CDR3 DNA reads as TGTGCCAGCAGCTGGCTCTCCGAGCAGTACGTC.

The chain links TRBV4-3 to TRBJ1-1; 11 bases are a match to TRBD1. Germline CDR1 is LGHNA and CDR2 is YSLEER. With 0 bases clipped from V and 3 bases from J, the junction kept 6 bases outside the gene matches. This CDR3 contains 17 residues. The CDR3, as DNA: TGCGCCAGCAGCCAAGACCGATGGACAGGGGGCTACACTGAAGCTTTCTTT. It is translated as CASSQDRWTGGYTEAFF.